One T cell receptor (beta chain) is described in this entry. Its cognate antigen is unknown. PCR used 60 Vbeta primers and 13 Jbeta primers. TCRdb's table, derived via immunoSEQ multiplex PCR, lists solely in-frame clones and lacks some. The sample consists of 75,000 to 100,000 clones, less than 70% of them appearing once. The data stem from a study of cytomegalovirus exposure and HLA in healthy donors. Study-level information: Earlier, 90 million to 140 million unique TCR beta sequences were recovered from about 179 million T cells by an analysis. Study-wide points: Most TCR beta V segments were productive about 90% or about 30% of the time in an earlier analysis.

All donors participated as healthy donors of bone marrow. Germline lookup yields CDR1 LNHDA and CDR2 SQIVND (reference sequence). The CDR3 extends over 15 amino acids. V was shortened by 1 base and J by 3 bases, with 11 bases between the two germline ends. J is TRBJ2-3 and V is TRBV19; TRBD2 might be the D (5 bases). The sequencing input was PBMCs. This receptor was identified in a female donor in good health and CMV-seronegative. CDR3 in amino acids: CASSIGTVLTDTQYF. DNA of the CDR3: TGTGCCAGTAGTATAGGGACTGTCCTTACAGATACGCAGTATTTT.